The 2 T cell receptor beta chains below were found in one sample sequenced in a study of T cell responses to AZD1222 COVID-19 vaccine. This table comes from immunoSEQ multiplex PCR, and its TCRdb copy is limited to in-frame clones, with some not included. The sample records roughly 100,000 clones, 75% to 90% being singletons. The sample was peripheral blood, taken 28 days after the second AZD1222 dose. Receptors were obtained from an adult who received the AZD1222 COVID-19 vaccine.

The chain links TRBV3-1 (or the pseudogene TRBV3-2) to TRBJ2-7, with 7 positions matching TRBD1. Germline V CDR1 and CDR2: LGHDT, YNNKEL (reference sequence). Trimming took 3 bases from V and 4 from J; bases not matched to a gene: 9. This CDR3 has 15 residues. The CDR3 nucleotides read TGTGCCAGCAGCCAGGGGACAGCTAAGAGGTACGAGCAGTACTTC. This encodes CASSQGTAKRYEQYF.

This sequence joins TRBV18 and TRBJ1-1; TRBD1 matches 10 bases. With V trimmed by 5 bases and J by 7 bases, 4 bases remained unmatched. The CDR3 contains 13 residues. The germline gives CDR1 KGHSH, CDR2 LQKENI. CDR3 coding DNA: TGTGCCAGCTCAGAGGGACAGGGGTATGAAGCTTTCTTT. It translates to CASSEGQGYEAFF.